The source of this T cell receptor beta chain is a study of breast tumors, draining lymph nodes, adjacent tissues. Findings and limits, study-wide: Compared with lymph nodes, tumors were less diverse; compared with nontumor tissue, more. That most tumor T cells come from lymph nodes remained unproven.

In TCRdb, the multiplex PCR reads were re-called with MiXCR into one record per CDR3 protein. The sample includes roughly 110,000 distinct CDR3 sequences, less than 40% of them seen just once. This clonotype was counted between two and nine times. The antigen remains unidentified. The lymph nodes were axillary draining lymph nodes from breast cancer patients. The CDR3 length is 14 residues. The germline CDR1 and CDR2 sequences are SGHRS and YFSETQ. The V end lost 4 bases, the J end lost 4 bases, and 14 bases lay between the germline ends. Sequencing was done on a sample of axillary lymph node tissue. The clonotype comes from a female donor with breast cancer. Some clones in this sample may be carry-over from other donors' samples. The chain employs TRBV5-1 and TRBJ1-1; D is perhaps TRBD1 (6 bases). The DNA for the CDR3 is TGCGCCAGCAGCCCACCTCAGGGGTTCACTGAAGCTTTCTTT. This codes for CASSPPQGFTEAFF.